The 10 T cell receptor beta chains reported below all come from one sample, sequenced in a study of OX40 agonist ivuxolimab in advanced cancers. Only in-frame clones appear in the TCRdb table, and some are missing; sequencing was by immunoSEQ multiplex PCR. The sample carries 20,000 to 30,000 clones, 73% recorded once. Sample: CD4+ or CD8+ T cells sorted from blood, taken in a trial of the OX40 agonist ivuxolimab. The receptors come from an adult with an advanced solid tumor such as melanoma, head and neck, liver or kidney cancer.

CDR3: CASSLGLAGTSSYEQYF. DNA of the CDR3: TGTGCCAGCAGCTTGGGACTAGCGGGGACAAGCTCCTACGAGCAGTACTTC. V gene TRBV7-6 combines with J gene TRBJ2-7, with TRBD2 matching over 13 bases. The CDR3 has 17 amino acids. The V and J ends lost 3 bases and 0 bases, in that order; junction bases with no gene match: 5. The germline V gene encodes CDR1 SGHVS and CDR2 FNYEAQ.

The chain links TRBV2 to TRBJ1-2, with a possible D match to TRBD1 (5 bases). The CDR3 runs 16 residues. Germline values: CDR1 SNHLY, CDR2 FYNNEI. V was pared by 2 bases and J by 4 bases, with 17 bases between. CDR3 DNA sequence: TGTGCCAGCAGTGAATACGGGCCAGGGATCGGCTATGGCTACACCTTC. Its protein is CASSEYGPGIGYGYTF.

The V and J genes are TRBV10-3 and TRBJ1-2; D is perhaps TRBD1 (5 bases). The CDR3 has 15 amino acids. Between the trimmed V and J ends, which lost 2 bases and 4 bases, there was a span of 14 bases. The germline V gene encodes CDR1 ENHRY and CDR2 SYGVKD. The CDR3 coding sequence is TGTGCCATCAGTGAGGGAGACAGTTCTCTCTATGGCTACACCTTC. Protein sequence: CAISEGDSSLYGYTF.

Note on this clone: At one end the junction does not follow the germline gene, possibly because of a read error. The chain links TRBV10-3 to TRBJ2-1, with D tentatively TRBD2 (5 bases). Germline CDR1 and CDR2: ENHRY and SYGVKD. This CDR3 region has 14 residues. The CDR3 protein is CASSYFGPSWGQFF. The CDR3 DNA is TGTGCCAGCAGTTACTTTGGTCCTAGCTGGGGGCAGTTCTTC.

V usage is TRBV7-2 and J usage is TRBJ1-1; 8 nucleotides agree with TRBD1. The CDR3 has 14 amino acids. Germline V gene lookup returns CDR1 SGHTA and CDR2 FQGNSA. V lost 5 bases and J lost 1; bases outside the gene matches: 3. The CDR3 protein is CASSPQGGNTEAFF. CDR3 coding DNA: TGTGCCAGCAGCCCACAGGGGGGGAACACTGAAGCTTTCTTT.

The chain is built from TRBV11-2 and TRBJ2-4; maybe TRBD2 (5 bases). V lost 0 bases to trimming and J lost 15 bases, with 18 bases between them. The CDR3 length is 14 residues. Germline CDR1 and CDR2: SGHAT and FQNNGV. In DNA form, the CDR3 reads TGTGCCAGCAGCTTAGAGGCGGGCTCGCGGTCCCTGTACTTC. It translates to CASSLEAGSRSLYF.

The chain recombines TRBV4-3 with TRBJ1-5; the match to TRBD1 covers 7 bases. Germline V gene data show CDR1 as LGHNA and CDR2 as YSLEER. V shed 4 bases, J shed 2 bases, and the junction held 2 bases outside the gene matches. CDR3 size: 14 residues. The CDR3 sequence is CASSPGQGNQPQHF. As DNA, the CDR3 is TGCGCCAGCAGCCCAGGACAGGGCAATCAGCCCCAGCATTTT.

The chain employs TRBV7-6 and TRBJ2-5; D not resolved. The germline V gene encodes CDR1 SGHVS and CDR2 FNYEAQ. The V end lost 7 bases, the J end lost 4 bases, and 10 bases lay between the germline ends. The CDR3 is 12 amino acids. The CDR3 DNA is TGTGCCAGCACCATAACGGGAGAGACCCAGTACTTC. Translating it yields CASTITGETQYF.

The chain is built from TRBV30 and TRBJ2-7; D tentatively fits TRBD1 or TRBD2 (5 bases each). Germline CDR1 reads GTSNPN; CDR2 reads SVGIG (reference sequence). The CDR3 is made up of 13 amino acids. V lost 0 bases to trimming and J lost 3 bases, with 9 bases between them. The DNA for the CDR3 is TGTGCCTGGAGTGTGGGGGTTCGCTACGAGCAGTACTTC. This sequence encodes CAWSVGVRYEQYF.

J is TRBJ1-1 and V is TRBV6-1, with D possibly TRBD1 on 5 matching bases. Between the trimmed V and J ends, which lost 0 bases and 2 bases, there was a span of 13 bases. The CDR3 length is 16 residues. Per the germline V gene, CDR1 is MNHNS and CDR2 is SASEGT. CDR3 sequence reads: CASSEAPGNSNTEAFF. In DNA form, the CDR3 reads TGTGCCAGCAGTGAAGCGCCAGGGAATAGTAACACTGAAGCTTTCTTT.